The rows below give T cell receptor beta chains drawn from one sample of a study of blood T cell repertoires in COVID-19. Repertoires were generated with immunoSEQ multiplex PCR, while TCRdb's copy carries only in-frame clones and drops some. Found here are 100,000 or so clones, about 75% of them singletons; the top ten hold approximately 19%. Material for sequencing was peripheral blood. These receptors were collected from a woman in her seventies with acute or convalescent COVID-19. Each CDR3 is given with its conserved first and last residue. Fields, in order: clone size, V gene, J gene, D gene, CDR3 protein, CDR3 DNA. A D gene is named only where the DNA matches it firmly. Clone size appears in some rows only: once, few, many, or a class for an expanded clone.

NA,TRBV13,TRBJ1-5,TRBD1,CASSRRTGGSGTRNQPQHF,TGTGCCAGCAGCCGACGTACAGGGGGCAGCGGGACTCGCAATCAGCCCCAGCATTTT
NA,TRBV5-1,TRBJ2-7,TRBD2,CPSLRGWGGRGGEQYF,TGCCCCAGTTTGCGCGGTTGGGGGGGCCGGGGGGGGGAGCAGTACTTC
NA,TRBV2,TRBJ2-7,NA,CASRGLKKIEQYF,TGTGCCAGCAGGGGACTCAAGAAAATCGAGCAGTACTTC
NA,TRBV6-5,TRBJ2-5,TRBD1,CASTLTGQAQYF,TGTGCCAGCACCCTGACCGGACAGGCCCAGTACTTC
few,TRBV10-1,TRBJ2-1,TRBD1,CASRAGTGGNEQFF,TGCGCCAGCAGAGCCGGGACAGGGGGAAATGAGCAGTTCTTC
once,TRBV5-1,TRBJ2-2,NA,CASTGLPGAGELFF,TGCGCCAGTACGGGACTCCCGGGAGCCGGGGAGCTGTTTTTT
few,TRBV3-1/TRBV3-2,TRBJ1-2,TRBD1,CASSRRDSQNYGYTF,TGTGCCAGCAGCCGACGGGACAGTCAGAACTATGGCTACACCTTC
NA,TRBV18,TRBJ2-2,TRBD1,CASSSFVLDRAGTGELFF,TGTGCCAGCTCATCCTTCGTCCTGGACAGGGCAGGCACCGGGGAGCTGTTTTTT
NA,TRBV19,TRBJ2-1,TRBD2,CASSTRTYGVGTSGGDEQFF,TGTGCCAGTAGTACACGGACGTATGGGGTAGGGACTAGCGGGGGGGATGAGCAGTTCTTC
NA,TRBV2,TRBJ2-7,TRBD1,CASRRTGGMGTSYEQYF,TGTGCCAGCAGAAGGACAGGGGGCATGGGGACTTCCTACGAGCAGTACTTC
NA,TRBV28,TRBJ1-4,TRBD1,CASSLLGQGGEKLFF,TGTGCCAGCAGTTTGCTCGGACAGGGCGGTGAAAAACTGTTTTTT
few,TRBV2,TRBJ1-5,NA,CASRLGEGQPQHF,TGTGCCAGCAGGTTAGGGGAAGGTCAGCCCCAGCATTTT
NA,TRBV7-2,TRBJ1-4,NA,CASSLYGATNEKLFF,TGTGCCAGCAGCTTATACGGGGCAACTAATGAAAAACTGTTTTTT
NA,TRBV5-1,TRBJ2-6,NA,CASTGTSGANVLTF,TGCGCCAGTACAGGAACTTCTGGGGCCAACGTCCTGACTTTC
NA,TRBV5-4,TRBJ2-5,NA,CASSLGASLGETQYF,TGTGCCAGCAGCTTGGGGGCGAGCCTGGGAGAGACCCAGTACTTC
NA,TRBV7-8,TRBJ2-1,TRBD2,CASSPGTTIYNEQFF,TGTGCCAGCAGCCCCGGGACTACTATATACAATGAGCAGTTCTTC
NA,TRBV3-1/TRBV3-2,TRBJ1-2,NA,CASSPSPSDSFYGYTF,TGTGCCAGCAGCCCAAGCCCCTCGGACAGCTTCTATGGCTACACCTTC
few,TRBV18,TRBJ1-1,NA,CASSPPDLGSTEAFF,TGTGCCAGCTCACCCCCGGACCTGGGGAGCACTGAAGCTTTCTTT
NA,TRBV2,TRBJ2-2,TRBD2,CASSEIRGTSGAGELFF,TGTGCCAGCAGTGAAATAAGGGGGACTAGCGGCGCCGGGGAGCTGTTTTTT
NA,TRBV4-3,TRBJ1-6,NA,CASSQDKRGSPLHF,TGCGCCAGCAGCCAAGATAAAAGGGGTTCACCCCTCCACTTT
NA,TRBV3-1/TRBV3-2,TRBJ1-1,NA,CASSQDGGVMNTEAFF,TGTGCCAGCAGCCAAGATGGAGGGGTGATGAACACTGAAGCTTTCTTT
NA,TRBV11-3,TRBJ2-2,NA,CASSLTYRAGELFF,TGTGCCAGCAGCTTAACATACAGGGCCGGGGAGCTGTTTTTT
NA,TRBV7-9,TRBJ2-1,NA,CASSHRTGHESDNEQFF,TGTGCCAGCAGCCACCGCACGGGACACGAGAGCGACAATGAGCAGTTCTTC
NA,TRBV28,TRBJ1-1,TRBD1,CASSFSGQGNTEAFF,TGTGCCAGCAGTTTCTCGGGACAGGGGAACACTGAAGCTTTCTTT
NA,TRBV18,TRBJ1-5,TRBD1,CASSPDRGGNQPQHF,TGTGCCAGCTCGCCGGACAGGGGGGGCAATCAGCCCCAGCATTTT
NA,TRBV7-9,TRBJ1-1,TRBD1,CASSPVVKQGVGNTEAFF,TGTGCCAGCAGCCCAGTAGTCAAACAGGGGGTAGGGAACACTGAAGCTTTCTTT
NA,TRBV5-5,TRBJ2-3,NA,CASSLVGAGADTQYF,TGTGCCAGCAGCTTGGTGGGGGCAGGGGCAGATACGCAGTATTTT
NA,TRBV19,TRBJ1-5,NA,CASRRGGDNQPQHF,TGTGCCAGTAGAAGGGGAGGGGACAATCAGCCCCAGCATTTT
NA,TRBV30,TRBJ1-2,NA,CAWTKEGTKGYTF,TGTGCCTGGACAAAGGAGGGAACTAAGGGCTACACCTTC
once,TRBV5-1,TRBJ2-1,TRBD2,CASSLVAGGGAWEQFF,TGCGCCAGCAGCTTGGTTGCTGGCGGGGGGGCATGGGAGCAGTTCTTC
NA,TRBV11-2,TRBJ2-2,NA,CASSFGGNTGELFF,TGTGCCAGCAGCTTCGGGGGGAACACCGGGGAGCTGTTTTTT
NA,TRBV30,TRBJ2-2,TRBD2,CAWSVLRTSGALGAGELFF,TGTGCCTGGAGTGTACTAAGGACTAGCGGGGCCTTGGGGGCCGGGGAGCTGTTTTTT
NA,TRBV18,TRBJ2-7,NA,CASSTGTYEQYF,TGTGCCAGCTCAACCGGGACCTACGAGCAGTACTTC
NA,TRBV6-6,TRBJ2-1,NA,CASSGGSAYNEQFF,TGTGCCAGCAGTGGGGGCTCAGCCTACAATGAGCAGTTCTTC
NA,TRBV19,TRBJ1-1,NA,CASSIRAGSEAFF,TGTGCCAGTAGTATAAGGGCAGGGTCTGAAGCTTTCTTT
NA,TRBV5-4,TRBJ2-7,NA,CASSFQGNTYEQYF,TGTGCCAGCAGCTTCCAGGGAAATACCTACGAGCAGTACTTC
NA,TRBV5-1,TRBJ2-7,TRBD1,CASSSTGGNYEQYF,TGCGCCAGCAGCTCCACAGGGGGCAACTACGAGCAGTACTTC
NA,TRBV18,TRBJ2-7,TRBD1,CASSPDRGSSYEQYF,TGTGCCAGCTCACCGGACAGGGGCTCTTCCTACGAGCAGTACTTC
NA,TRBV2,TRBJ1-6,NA,CASTPRVSPLHF,TGTGCCAGCACCCCCCGAGTTTCACCCCTCCACTTT
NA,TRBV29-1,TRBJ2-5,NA,CSVSSRGRETQYF,TGCAGCGTATCCTCTCGGGGTCGGGAGACCCAGTACTTC
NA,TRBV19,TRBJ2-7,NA,CASSPGQTVFYEQYF,TGTGCCAGTAGTCCCGGACAGACCGTATTTTACGAGCAGTACTTC
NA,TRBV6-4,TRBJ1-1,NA,CASSETQGTEAFF,TGTGCCAGCAGTGAAACACAGGGAACTGAAGCTTTCTTT
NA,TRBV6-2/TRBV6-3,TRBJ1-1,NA,CASSYRAGLMNTEAFF,TGTGCCAGCAGTTACCGGGCAGGGTTGATGAACACTGAAGCTTTCTTT